This is a list of T cell receptor beta chains from one sample in a study of shared clonotypes between healthy human individuals. The table came from immunoSEQ multiplex PCR; TCRdb's copy has only in-frame clones and leaves some out. Counted here are roughly 2,000,000 clones, about 94% occurring once; the ten biggest clones make up around 1.2%. Sequenced material: naive CD8+ T cells sorted from blood. These receptors were taken from a man younger than 35 in good health. Each CDR3 is given with its conserved first and last residue. A D gene is named only where the DNA matches it firmly. Rows give clone size only sometimes, using once, few, many, or a class for an expanded clone.

TRBD2	TRBV4-1	14	-	TRBJ2-1	CASSQRGLYNEQFF	TGCGCCAGCAGCCAGAGGGGACTATACAATGAGCAGTTCTTC
-	TRBV7-2	14	-	TRBJ2-1	CASSSLGAYNEQFF	TGTGCCAGCAGCTCGCTGGGGGCCTACAATGAGCAGTTCTTC
TRBD2	TRBV27	18	-	TRBJ2-5	CASSPSAGEFISRETQYF	TGTGCCAGCAGTCCGTCAGCGGGAGAGTTTATTAGTAGAGAGACCCAGTACTTC
TRBD2	TRBV14	16	few	TRBJ2-7	CASSQAEASGSYEQYF	TGTGCCAGCAGCCAAGCAGAGGCTAGCGGTTCCTACGAGCAGTACTTC
-	TRBV7-9	16	-	TRBJ1-2	CASSLGGDFPNYGYTF	TGTGCCAGCAGCTTAGGGGGGGACTTCCCTAACTATGGCTACACCTTC
-	TRBV4-3	16	-	TRBJ2-3	CASSQELVSSTDTQYF	TGCGCCAGCAGCCAAGAATTAGTGAGTAGCACAGATACGCAGTATTTT
-	TRBV7-6	16	once	TRBJ2-3	CASSDLGGVVTDTQYF	TGTGCCAGCAGCGACCTCGGGGGAGTAGTGACAGATACGCAGTATTTT
-	TRBV18	12	-	TRBJ1-1	CASSSGAGQAFF	TGTGCCAGCTCATCAGGAGCTGGTCAAGCTTTCTTT
TRBD1	TRBV4-1	14	-	TRBJ2-7	CASSPRQGFDEQYF	TGCGCCAGCAGCCCTAGACAGGGGTTCGACGAGCAGTACTTC
TRBD1	TRBV4-1	13	-	TRBJ2-7	CASSQGTGYEQYF	TGCGCCAGCAGCCAAGGGACAGGCTACGAGCAGTACTTC
TRBD2	TRBV4-3	17	-	TRBJ2-1	CASSQEEYSGRGNEQFF	TGCGCCAGCAGCCAAGAGGAATATAGCGGGAGAGGGAATGAGCAGTTCTTC
-	TRBV28	16	-	TRBJ1-3	CASSLLSASTGNTIYF	TGTGCCAGCAGTTTACTTTCAGCTAGTACTGGAAACACCATATATTTT
TRBD2	TRBV4-3	14	-	TRBJ2-7	CASSQGTSGYEQYF	TGCGCCAGCAGCCAGGGGACTAGCGGCTACGAGCAGTACTTC
-	TRBV30	13	-	TRBJ2-7	CAWSVKGNYEQYF	TGTGCCTGGAGTGTGAAGGGAAACTACGAGCAGTACTTC
-	TRBV6-5	14	-	TRBJ2-7	CASSYRTGEGEQYF	TGTGCCAGCAGTTATCGAACAGGGGAGGGCGAGCAGTACTTC
TRBD1	TRBV4-3	15	once	TRBJ1-4	CASSRLTGANEKLFF	TGCGCCAGCAGCCGGCTGACAGGGGCCAATGAAAAACTGTTTTTT
-	TRBV27	15	-	TRBJ2-5	CASSERGYTQETQYF	TGTGCCAGCAGTGAAAGGGGCTACACCCAAGAGACCCAGTACTTC
-	TRBV4-1	17	-	TRBJ2-7	CASSQVGAGALSYEQYF	TGCGCCAGCAGCCAAGTGGGGGCAGGGGCTCTCTCCTACGAGCAGTACTTC
-	TRBV9	15	-	TRBJ2-5	CASSVEPTLQETQYF	TGTGCCAGCAGCGTAGAGCCGACACTCCAAGAGACCCAGTACTTC
TRBD2	TRBV10-2	16	-	TRBJ2-7	CASSEAPSGSSYEQYF	TGCGCCAGCAGTGAGGCCCCTAGCGGTAGCTCCTACGAGCAGTACTTC
-	TRBV5-6	16	-	TRBJ2-1	CASSLFGPPSYNEQFF	TGTGCCAGCAGCTTGTTTGGGCCCCCCAGCTACAATGAGCAGTTCTTC
TRBD2	TRBV9	16	-	TRBJ2-7	CASSVGQSLAGYEQYF	TGTGCCAGCAGCGTTGGACAGTCCCTAGCGGGTTACGAGCAGTACTTC
-	TRBV13	14	-	TRBJ2-3	CASSPLGLLDTQYF	TGTGCCAGCAGCCCATTGGGCCTGCTAGATACGCAGTATTTT
-	TRBV25-1	14	-	TRBJ2-7	CASSVTGSAYEQYF	TGTGCCAGCAGCGTGACAGGTTCTGCCTACGAGCAGTACTTC
-	TRBV4-1	15	-	TRBJ2-1	CASSQGTDSYNEQFF	TGCGCCAGCAGCCAAGGAACAGATTCCTACAATGAGCAGTTCTTC
TRBD2	TRBV7-9	15	once	TRBJ2-1	CASSLVAGGYNEQFF	TGTGCCAGCAGCTTAGTAGCGGGGGGCTACAATGAGCAGTTCTTC
TRBD1	TRBV7-6	14	-	TRBJ1-1	CASSDRAGHTEAFF	TGTGCCAGCAGCGACAGGGCGGGACACACTGAAGCTTTCTTT
-	TRBV28	14	-	TRBJ1-1	CASSLRSTNTEAFF	TGTGCCAGCAGTTTACGATCGACTAACACTGAAGCTTTCTTT
-	TRBV15	16	-	TRBJ1-4	CATSRPSSLSDEKLFF	TGTGCCACCAGCAGACCTTCCAGCCTTAGCGATGAAAAACTGTTTTTT
-	TRBV6-5	16	once	TRBJ1-1	CASSYNREIRNTEAFF	TGTGCCAGCAGTTACAATCGTGAGATACGGAACACTGAAGCTTTCTTT
TRBD2	TRBV14	16	-	TRBJ2-7	CASSQPSLAGAYEQYF	TGTGCCAGCAGCCAACCGAGTCTAGCGGGAGCCTACGAGCAGTACTTC
-	TRBV28	15	-	TRBJ2-7	CASSFFGQGFDEQYF	TGTGCCAGCAGTTTTTTCGGGCAGGGATTCGACGAGCAGTACTTC
-	TRBV7-8	17	-	TRBJ2-3	CASSLVEGGVDTDTQYF	TGTGCCAGCAGCTTAGTTGAGGGGGGGGTTGACACAGATACGCAGTATTTT
TRBD1	TRBV27	14	-	TRBJ2-5	CASSHTGELETQYF	TGTGCCAGCAGCCATACAGGGGAACTGGAGACCCAGTACTTC
-	TRBV7-9	14	-	TRBJ2-1	CASSPWTVDNEQFF	TGTGCCAGCAGCCCTTGGACAGTGGACAATGAGCAGTTCTTC
-	TRBV5-4	14	-	TRBJ2-2	CASSLRGNTGELFF	TGTGCCAGCAGCTTGAGGGGGAACACCGGGGAGCTGTTTTTT
TRBD1	TRBV19	16	-	TRBJ2-7	CASSSLGQGADYEQYF	TGTGCCAGTAGTAGTCTAGGACAGGGGGCGGATTACGAGCAGTACTTC
TRBD1	TRBV5-6	15	once	TRBJ1-2	CASSLGAGGNYGYTF	TGTGCCAGCAGCTTGGGGGCAGGGGGTAACTATGGCTACACCTTC
TRBD2	TRBV27	15	-	TRBJ2-1	CASSSGTSGRGEQFF	TGTGCCAGCAGCTCGGGGACTAGCGGGAGAGGTGAGCAGTTCTTC
-	TRBV27	13	-	TRBJ2-3	CASSSYLGDTQYF	TGTGCCAGCAGCTCTTATTTGGGAGATACGCAGTATTTT